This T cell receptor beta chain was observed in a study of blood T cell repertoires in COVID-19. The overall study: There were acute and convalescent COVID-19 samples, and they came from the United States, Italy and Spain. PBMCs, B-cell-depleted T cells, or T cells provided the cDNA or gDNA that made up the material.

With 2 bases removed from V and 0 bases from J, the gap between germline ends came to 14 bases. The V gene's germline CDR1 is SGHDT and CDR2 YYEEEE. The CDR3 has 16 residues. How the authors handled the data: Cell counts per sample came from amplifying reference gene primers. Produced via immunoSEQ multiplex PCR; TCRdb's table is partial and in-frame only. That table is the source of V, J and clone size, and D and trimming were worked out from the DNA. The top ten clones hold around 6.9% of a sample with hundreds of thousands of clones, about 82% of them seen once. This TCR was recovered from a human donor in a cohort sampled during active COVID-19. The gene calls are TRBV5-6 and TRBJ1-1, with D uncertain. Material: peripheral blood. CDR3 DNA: TGTGCCAGCAGCTTAGTTTCAGTCAAGATGAACACTGAAGCTTTCTTT. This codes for CASSLVSVKMNTEAFF.